This record concerns one TCR beta chain sequence. Antigen unknown. The CDR3 covers 15 residues. J lost 3 bases, V lost 1 base, and 3 bases had no gene match. Germline V CDR1 and CDR2: SGHAT, FQNNGV. TCRdb re-called the reads through MiXCR, storing one row per CDR3 protein. The repertoire holds some 350,000 distinct CDR3 sequences, with roughly 29% as singletons. The entry originates in a study of T cell repertoires in cytomegalovirus infection. Study context: Alongside well-studied HLA-B-restricted CMV epitopes, recently identified HLA-C-restricted CMV epitopes were also used. It can be stated that public TCR beta signatures indicated CMV infection as well as a matching HLA type. Study-level findings and limits: Of the TCR beta families, the public ones yielded a cumulative frequency that identified carriers of CMV plus the relevant HLA. HLA-C-restricted TCR beta clonotypes specific for CMV led the ex vivo response.

The TCR was taken from a human donor in good health (CMV status not recorded). Some clones in this sample may be carry-over from other donors' samples. This sample comprised cultured PBMCs, obtained from culture after CMV antigen stimulation. J is TRBJ2-1 and V is TRBV11-2, with 7 bases fitting TRBD2. Here the CDR3 reads CASSLGRGNYNEQFF. CDR3 DNA sequence: TGTGCCAGCAGCTTAGGGCGGGGGAACTACAATGAGCAGTTCTTC.